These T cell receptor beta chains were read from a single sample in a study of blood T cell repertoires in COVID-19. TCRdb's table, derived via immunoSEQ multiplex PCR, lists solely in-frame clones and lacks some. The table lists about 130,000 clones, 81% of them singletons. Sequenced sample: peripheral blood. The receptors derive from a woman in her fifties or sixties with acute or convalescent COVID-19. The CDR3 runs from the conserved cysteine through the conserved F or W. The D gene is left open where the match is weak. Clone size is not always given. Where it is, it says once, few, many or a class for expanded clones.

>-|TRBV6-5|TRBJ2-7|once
CASSYDGTYEQYF
TGTGCCAGCAGTTACGACGGGACCTACGAGCAGTACTTC
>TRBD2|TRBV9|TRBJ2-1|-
CASSPGTSGSYNEQFF
TGTGCCAGCAGCCCTGGGACTAGCGGCTCCTACAATGAGCAGTTCTTC
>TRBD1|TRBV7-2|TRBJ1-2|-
CASSLDPHRQGSEDYGYTF
TGTGCCAGCAGCTTAGACCCCCATAGACAGGGATCGGAGGACTATGGCTACACCTTC
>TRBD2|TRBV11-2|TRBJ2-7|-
CASSLVSSGGKNYYEQYF
TGTGCCAGCAGCTTAGTGTCTAGCGGGGGAAAAAACTACTACGAGCAGTACTTC
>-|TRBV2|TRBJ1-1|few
CASNRDTEAFF
TGTGCCAGCAATCGGGATACTGAAGCTTTCTTT
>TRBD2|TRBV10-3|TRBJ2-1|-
CAISSKTSGSAKSYNEQFF
TGTGCCATCAGTTCAAAGACTAGCGGGAGTGCTAAATCCTACAATGAGCAGTTCTTC
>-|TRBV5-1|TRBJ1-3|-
CASSLDGDTGNTIYF
TGCGCCAGCAGCTTGGATGGAGATACTGGAAACACCATATATTTT
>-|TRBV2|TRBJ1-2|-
CASSETGGYTF
TGTGCCAGCAGTGAAACAGGAGGCTACACCTTC
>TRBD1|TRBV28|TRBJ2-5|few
CASSPVTGGETQYF
TGTGCCAGCAGTCCGGTGACAGGGGGAGAGACCCAGTACTTC
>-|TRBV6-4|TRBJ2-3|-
CASSVQEADTQYF
TGTGCCAGCAGTGTCCAGGAGGCAGATACGCAGTATTTT
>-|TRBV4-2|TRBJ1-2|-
CASSQGGSDKLSGYTF
TGTGCCAGCAGCCAGGGGGGATCGGACAAGCTATCTGGCTACACCTTC
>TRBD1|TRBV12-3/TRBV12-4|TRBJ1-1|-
CASSSTGEVAFF
TGTGCCAGCAGTTCTACAGGGGAAGTGGCTTTCTTT
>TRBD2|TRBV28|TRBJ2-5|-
CASSPSGPQETQYF
TGTGCCAGCAGCCCTAGCGGGCCCCAAGAGACCCAGTACTTC
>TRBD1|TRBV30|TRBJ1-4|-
CAWSVPGQPNEKLFF
TGTGCCTGGAGTGTACCGGGACAGCCTAATGAAAAACTGTTTTTT
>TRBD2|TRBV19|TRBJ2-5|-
CASSSLAGETQYF
TGTGCCAGTAGCTCGCTAGCGGGAGAGACCCAGTACTTC
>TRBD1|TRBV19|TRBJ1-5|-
CASNSDRVGQPQHF
TGTGCCAGTAATTCGGACAGGGTAGGTCAGCCCCAGCATTTT
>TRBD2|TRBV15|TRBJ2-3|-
CATSNAGRGTDTQYF
TGTGCCACCAGCAACGCCGGGAGGGGCACAGATACGCAGTATTTT
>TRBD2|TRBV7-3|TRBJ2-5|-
CASSPRTGRLETQYF
TGTGCCAGCAGCCCCCGTACCGGGAGGCTGGAGACCCAGTACTTC
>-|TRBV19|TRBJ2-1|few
CASSEQEGGYNEQFF
TGTGCCAGTAGTGAACAGGAGGGAGGTTACAATGAGCAGTTCTTC
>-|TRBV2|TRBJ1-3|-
CASSESGRAGNTIYF
TGTGCCAGCAGTGAGTCAGGCAGGGCTGGAAACACCATATATTTT
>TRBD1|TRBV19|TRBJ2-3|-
CASSVTGLTDTQYF
TGTGCCAGTAGTGTGACAGGGTTAACAGATACGCAGTATTTT
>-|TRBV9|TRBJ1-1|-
CASSATTGNTEAFF
TGTGCCAGCAGCGCGACGACGGGGAACACTGAAGCTTTCTTT
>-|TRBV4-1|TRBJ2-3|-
CASSQVKNTDTQYF
TGCGCCAGCAGCCAAGTAAAAAACACAGATACGCAGTATTTT
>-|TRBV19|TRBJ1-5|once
CATSGMSNQPQHF
TGTGCCACGTCAGGGATGAGCAATCAGCCCCAGCATTTT
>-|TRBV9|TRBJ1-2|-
CASSVGEPGTNYGYTF
TGTGCCAGCAGCGTAGGAGAGCCAGGGACAAACTATGGCTACACCTTC
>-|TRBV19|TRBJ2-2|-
CAVQGATGELFF
TGTGCCGTACAGGGAGCCACCGGGGAGCTGTTTTTT
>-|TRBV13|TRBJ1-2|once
CASGQLANYGYTF
TGTGCCAGCGGACAGTTAGCTAACTATGGCTACACCTTC
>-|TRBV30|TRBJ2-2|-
CAWSAQNTGELFF
TGTGCCTGGAGTGCCCAGAACACCGGGGAGCTGTTTTTT
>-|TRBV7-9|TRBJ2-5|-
CASSVGKGETQYF
TGTGCCAGCAGCGTGGGAAAGGGGGAGACCCAGTACTTC
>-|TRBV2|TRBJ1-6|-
CASMAGAATLPLHF
TGTGCCAGCATGGCAGGGGCAGCCACCCTGCCCCTCCACTTT
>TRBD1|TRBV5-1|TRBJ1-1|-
CASSLKTGSTEAFF
TGCGCCAGCAGCTTGAAGACAGGGTCTACTGAAGCTTTCTTT
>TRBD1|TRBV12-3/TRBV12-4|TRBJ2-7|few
CASRGTGPGEQYF
TGTGCCAGCAGAGGGACAGGGCCGGGGGAGCAGTACTTC
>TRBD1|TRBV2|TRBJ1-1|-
CARSGTGGEQAFF
TGTGCCAGGTCCGGGACAGGGGGAGAGCAAGCTTTCTTT
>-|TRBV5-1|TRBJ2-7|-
CASSLEQEEEQYF
TGCGCCAGCAGCTTGGAGCAGGAGGAAGAGCAGTACTTC
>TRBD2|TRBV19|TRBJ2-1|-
CASSQREGLYEQFF
TGTGCCAGTAGTCAGCGGGAGGGCCTTTATGAGCAGTTCTTC
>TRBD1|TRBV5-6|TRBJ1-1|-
CASSLDRGHDLAEAFF
TGTGCCAGCAGCTTGGACAGGGGCCATGATTTGGCTGAAGCTTTCTTT
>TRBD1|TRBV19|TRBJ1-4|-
CASSPTGDEKLFF
TGTGCCAGTAGCCCGACAGGGGATGAAAAACTGTTTTTT
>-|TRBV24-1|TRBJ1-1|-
CATSARGSTEAFF
TGTGCCACCAGTGCTAGGGGCAGCACTGAAGCTTTCTTT
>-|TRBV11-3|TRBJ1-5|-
CASSFRGQLSNQPQHF
TGTGCCAGCAGCTTCCGAGGACAGCTTAGCAATCAGCCCCAGCATTTT
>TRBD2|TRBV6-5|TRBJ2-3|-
CASRSGGAGTDTQYF
TGTGCTTCGAGAAGCGGGGGGGCGGGCACAGATACGCAGTATTTT
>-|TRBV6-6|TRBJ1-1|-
CASSIQNTEAFF
TGTGCCAGCAGTATTCAGAACACTGAAGCTTTCTTT
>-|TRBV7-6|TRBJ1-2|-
CASSLMGEDDYGYTF
TGTGCCAGCAGCTTAATGGGGGAGGATGACTATGGCTACACCTTC